Below are 23 T cell receptor beta chains sequenced from a single sample in a study of chemoradiotherapy in HPV16-positive cancers. The assay was immunoSEQ multiplex PCR, and TCRdb's table has in-frame clones only and misses some. This table has about 34,000 clones, 80% to 95% appearing once. The source was blood, collected from a patient who underwent chemoradiotherapy. The receptors originated from a human donor with HPV-associated anogenital cancer.

The chain couples TRBV5-1 to TRBJ1-1; TRBD1 matches 7 bases. Germline CDR1 is SGHRS and CDR2 is YFSETQ. The J segment lost 10 bases and the V segment lost 1 base, leaving 13 bases of the junction unmatched. This CDR3 is built from 15 residues. CDR3 amino acids: CASSLSAGGKAGAFF. In nucleotides, the CDR3 is TGCGCCAGCAGCTTGTCCGCAGGGGGTAAGGCGGGAGCTTTCTTT.

The V and J genes are TRBV4-1 and TRBJ1-6; TRBD1 matches 7 bases. V shed 0 bases and J 0 bases; nucleotides not matched to a gene: 5. From germline, CDR1 is MGHRA and CDR2 YSYEKL. The CDR3 consists of 18 residues. Written as DNA, the CDR3 is TGCGCCAGCAGCCAAGATGGTCGGGACAGCTCCTATAATTCACCCCTCCACTTT. It yields the protein CASSQDGRDSSYNSPLHF.

The J gene is TRBJ1-5, the V gene TRBV5-1, with 8 bases fitting TRBD1. This CDR3 region has 15 residues. CDR1 is SGHRS and CDR2 is YFSETQ in the germline V gene. J was trimmed by 3 bases and V by 1 base; bases with no gene match: 3. The CDR3 region has the DNA TGCGCCAGCAGCTTGTCGACAGGGGTCAATCAGCCCCAGCATTTT. Translating gives CASSLSTGVNQPQHF.

This rearrangement joins TRBV14 to TRBJ2-5; D not certain. The CDR3 is 12 residues long. Germline loops: CDR1 SGHDN, CDR2 FVKESK. V was shortened by 3 bases and J by 5 bases, with 7 bases between the two germline ends. The CDR3 loop is CASSQTGETQYF. For the CDR3, the DNA is TGTGCCAGCAGCCAGACCGGGGAGACCCAGTACTTC.

The chain has TRBV18 and TRBJ2-7; weak D call: TRBD2 (5 bases). V was clipped by 3 bases and J by 2 bases, with 14 bases between them. The CDR3 consists of 15 residues. Germline assignment: CDR1 KGHSH and CDR2 LQKENI. CDR3 in amino acids: CASSPLPGNTYEQYF. The DNA for the CDR3 is TGTGCCAGCTCACCTTTACCCGGGAACACCTACGAGCAGTACTTC.

This chain connects TRBV2 to TRBJ1-2; 12 bases map to TRBD1. V gave up 4 bases and J gave up 4 bases; unmatched junction bases: 7. The germline gives CDR1 SNHLY, CDR2 FYNNEI. The CDR3 consists of 16 residues. The CDR3 region is CASSGGTGGEGYGYTF. The DNA of the CDR3 is TGTGCCAGCAGTGGTGGGACAGGGGGCGAGGGCTATGGCTACACCTTC.

The chain joins TRBV9 to TRBJ1-1; D remains unclear. The CDR3 is made up of 14 amino acids. Germline loops: CDR1 SGDLS, CDR2 YYNGEE. Between the trimmed V and J ends, which lost 3 bases and 11 bases, there was a span of 20 bases. This CDR3 is CASSGGDYWREAFF. As DNA, the CDR3 is TGTGCCAGCAGCGGAGGCGATTACTGGAGGGAGGCTTTCTTT.

J is TRBJ2-2 and V is TRBV9; 7 nucleotides line up with TRBD1. The V gene's germline CDR1 is SGDLS and CDR2 YYNGEE. This CDR3 is 15 amino acids long. V dropped 3 bases and J dropped 4; count of bases not matched to a gene: 6. The CDR3, as DNA: TGTGCCAGCAGCGGCCGGGACAGTAGCACCGGGGAGCTGTTTTTT. It translates to CASSGRDSSTGELFF.

This clone was detected once. The chain recombines TRBV13 with TRBJ1-1; no definite D call. V was cut by 3 bases and J by 6 bases, with 11 bases left in between. Germline assignment: CDR1 PRHDT and CDR2 FYEKMQ (reference sequence). The CDR3 consists of 13 residues. The CDR3 here is CASSLSPVAEAFF. The DNA of the CDR3 is TGTGCCAGCAGCTTGAGTCCGGTAGCTGAAGCTTTCTTT.

The chain employs TRBV9 and TRBJ1-1; D is unresolved. V shed 5 bases and J shed 1 base, with 12 bases lying between them. In germline, CDR1 is SGDLS, CDR2 YYNGEE. The CDR3 runs to 14 residues. The CDR3 is CASSPPRGNTEAFF. DNA for the CDR3: TGTGCCAGCAGTCCACCCCGCGGGAACACTGAAGCTTTCTTT.

The V call is TRBV5-1, the J call TRBJ1-2; D gene uncertain. CDR1 is SGHRS and CDR2 is YFSETQ in the germline V gene. V dropped 2 bases and J dropped 5 bases, with 7 bases sitting between them. This CDR3 spans 12 amino acids. The CDR3 nucleotides read TGCGCCAGCAGCTTAGGCGGTTATGGCTACACCTTC. Protein: CASSLGGYGYTF.

To note about this clone: One junction end does not reproduce the germline sequence, and a read error may be involved. The V gene is TRBV5-1, the J gene TRBJ2-7; D possibly uses TRBD1 or TRBD2 (5 bases each). Germline V gene lookup returns CDR1 SGHRS and CDR2 YFSETQ. The length of the CDR3 is 15 residues. CDR3 residues: CATRRGSVSSYGQYF. CDR3 nucleotides: TGCGCCACGCGAAGGGGTAGCGTGAGCTCCTACGGGCAGTACTTC.

This chain uses TRBV13 with TRBJ1-2, with a weak D call TRBD1 (5 bases). The germline V gene encodes CDR1 PRHDT and CDR2 FYEKMQ (reference sequence). V was shortened by 2 bases and J by 8 bases, with 12 bases between the two germline ends. The CDR3 totals 13 residues. CDR3 nucleotide sequence: TGTGCCAGCAGCTTATTCAGGGAGGGAGGCTACACCTTC. The encoded protein is CASSLFREGGYTF.

The chain couples TRBV6-5 to TRBJ2-7, with D unresolved. V shed 0 bases and J shed 4 bases, with 10 bases lying between them. CDR3 length: 14 amino acids. CDR1 and CDR2 (germline): MNHEY, SVGAGI. The CDR3, as DNA: TGTGCCAGCAGTTACTCGGGCCCTTCGTACGAGCAGTACTTC. The encoded protein is CASSYSGPSYEQYF.

V usage is TRBV14 and J usage is TRBJ2-7; D tentatively reads TRBD1 or TRBD2 (6 bases each). Per the germline V gene, CDR1 is SGHDN and CDR2 is FVKESK. Trimming took off 3 bases at V and 0 bases at J, with 12 bases between the two ends. The CDR3 runs to 15 residues. The CDR3 bases are TGTGCCAGCAGCCATAGACTAGGGGGCTCCTACGAGCAGTACTTC. Its translation is CASSHRLGGSYEQYF.

The CDR3 protein is CASSSRVANTEAFF. CDR3 coding DNA: TGTGCCAGCAGTTCCAGGGTCGCGAACACTGAAGCTTTCTTT. The genes are TRBV27 and TRBJ1-1; tentative D call: TRBD1 (5 bases). The CDR3 covers 14 residues. Germline lookup yields CDR1 MNHEY and CDR2 SMNVEV (reference sequence). Trimming shortened V by 4 bases and J by 1 base, and 10 bases separated the two germline ends.

The rearrangement links TRBV4-2 to TRBJ1-2; TRBD1 aligns across 10 bases. The CDR3 runs 18 residues. V shed 2 bases, J shed 2 bases, and the junction held 11 bases outside the gene matches. Germline V gene lookup returns CDR1 LGHNA and CDR2 YNFKEQ. The CDR3 reads CASSQPVRGGQGNYGYTF. The CDR3 bases are TGTGCCAGCAGCCAACCCGTTCGAGGGGGACAGGGGAACTATGGCTACACCTTC.

The chain joins TRBV4-1 to TRBJ2-3, with a weak D call TRBD2 (5 bases). This CDR3 has 16 residues. Germline assignment: CDR1 MGHRA and CDR2 YSYEKL. Between the trimmed V and J ends, which lost 1 base and 2 bases, there was a span of 13 bases. The CDR3 nucleotides are TGCGCCAGCAGCCAAGTGTGGCTAGCTTCCACAGATACGCAGTATTTT. It yields the protein CASSQVWLASTDTQYF.

This chain uses TRBV18 with TRBJ2-3; maybe TRBD1 (5 bases). CDR3 size: 15 residues. Per germline, CDR1 KGHSH and CDR2 LQKENI. Trimming pared 3 bases from V and 6 bases from J, leaving 16 bases between. CDR3 nucleotides: TGTGCCAGCTCACCCCTAGGGGCGCCCGGGGATACGCAGTATTTT. The encoded protein is CASSPLGAPGDTQYF.

This clone was observed a few times. The gene calls are TRBV28 and TRBJ2-7; 9 bases are shared with TRBD1. Germline-derived CDR1 and CDR2 are MDHEN and SYDVKM. This CDR3 is built from 15 residues. V lost 7 bases to trimming and J lost 2 bases; unmatched junction nucleotides: 9. As DNA, the CDR3 is TGTGCCAGCATCCAAAGCGGGACAGGGACCTACGAGCAGTACTTC. As protein: CASIQSGTGTYEQYF.

This chain links TRBV5-1 with TRBJ2-7, with D perhaps TRBD2 (5 bases). V was pared by 2 bases and J by 2 bases, with 14 bases between. There are 15 residues in the CDR3. Germline CDR1 is SGHRS and CDR2 is YFSETQ. The CDR3 here is CASSLLRERPYEQYF. The CDR3, as DNA: TGCGCCAGCAGCTTACTACGGGAAAGGCCCTACGAGCAGTACTTC.

The V call is TRBV30, the J call TRBJ2-7; 10 nucleotides line up with TRBD1. Germline CDR1 is GTSNPN and CDR2 is SVGIG (reference sequence). V trimming: 0 bases; J trimming: 4 bases; junction bases outside the gene matches: 3. The CDR3 has 14 amino acids. The CDR3 DNA reads TGTGCCTGGAGTGTAGGGACAGGGGTTTACGAGCAGTACTTC. Translating gives CAWSVGTGVYEQYF.

The chain carries TRBV7-2 and TRBJ2-5; no reliable D call. This CDR3 is built from 13 residues. V was shortened by 5 bases and J by 5 bases, with 12 bases between the two germline ends. Germline CDR1 is SGHTA and CDR2 is FQGNSA. CDR3 nucleotide sequence: TGTGCCAGCAGCCTGAGTCTTTGGGAGACCCAGTACTTC. Its protein product is CASSLSLWETQYF.